Below, 21 T cell receptor beta chains from the same sample are listed, as sequenced in a study of blood T cell repertoires in COVID-19. Generated by immunoSEQ multiplex PCR, the TCRdb table keeps only in-frame clones and is missing some. The repertoire holds about 320,000 clones, with roughly 90% as singletons. Source material: PBMCs or T cells enriched from blood (not recorded which). The receptors come from a man aged 55 to 69 who had recovered from COVID-19.

This clone was seen more than once but under ten times. V and J are TRBV24-1 and TRBJ2-1; 7 positions agree with TRBD2. The CDR3 has 16 residues. Germline loops: CDR1 KGHDR, CDR2 SFDVKD. V trimming: 2 bases; J trimming: 7 bases; junction bases outside the gene matches: 10. CDR3 sequence: CATSDWGGRGGNEQFF. The CDR3 coding sequence is TGTGCCACCAGTGATTGGGGCGGGAGAGGTGGAAATGAGCAGTTCTTC.

The DNA of the CDR3 is TGTGCCAGCAGTCCGAGAGGAGGGACTAGCGGGAGAGGTGAGCAGTTCTTC. This translates into CASSPRGGTSGRGEQFF. This rearrangement joins TRBV27 to TRBJ2-1; 14 bases line up with TRBD2. CDR3 size: 17 residues. The V and J ends lost 5 bases and 9 bases, in that order; junction bases with no gene match: 12. The germline V gene encodes CDR1 MNHEY and CDR2 SMNVEV (reference sequence).

V gene TRBV5-1 combines with J gene TRBJ2-5; TRBD1 agrees at 10 bases. The CDR3 loop spans 15 amino acids. Germline V lookup: CDR1 SGHRS, CDR2 YFSETQ. J lost 3 bases, V lost 4 bases, and 6 bases had no gene match. The CDR3 DNA reads TGCGCCAGCAGCACCGGAGGGACAGGGGAAGAGACCCAGTACTTC. It encodes CASSTGGTGEETQYF.

The rearrangement joins TRBV29-1 to TRBJ2-1; 13 bases fit TRBD2. J was trimmed by 7 bases and V by 7 bases; bases with no gene match: 4. Germline V gene data show CDR1 as SQVTM and CDR2 as ANQGSEA. The CDR3 consists of 13 residues. The CDR3 nucleotides are TGCAGCGCCGGGACTAGCGGGATTAATGAGCAGTTCTTC. Its translation: CSAGTSGINEQFF.

The genes are TRBV6-5 and TRBJ2-5; 11 positions match TRBD2. The CDR3 is made up of 16 amino acids. Germline CDR1 and CDR2: MNHEY and SVGAGI. The trim removed 4 bases at V and 5 bases at J, leaving 9 bases unmatched. The CDR3 DNA sequence: TGTGCCAGCAGTTTTCGGACTAGCGGGCAGGGGGAGACCCAGTACTTC. Its translation: CASSFRTSGQGETQYF.

This chain connects TRBV30 to TRBJ2-7; D is uncertain. This CDR3 comprises 14 residues. V gave up 4 bases and J gave up 0 bases, with 13 bases separating them. Per germline, CDR1 GTSNPN and CDR2 SVGIG (reference sequence). The CDR3 here is CAWNSGRPSYEQYF. The CDR3 DNA follows: TGTGCCTGGAATTCAGGTCGCCCCTCCTACGAGCAGTACTTC.

The chain joins TRBV9 to TRBJ1-1, with D possibly matching TRBD1 (5 bases). This CDR3 is built from 15 residues. Germline lookup yields CDR1 SGDLS and CDR2 YYNGEE. Trimming left V 0 bases short and J 1 base short, with 10 bases between. In DNA, the CDR3 is TGTGCCAGCAGCGTAGGGGCCAGGGAGAACACTGAAGCTTTCTTT. Protein: CASSVGARENTEAFF. Full variable domain (missing parts from reference TRBV9 and TRBJ1-1): DSGVTQTPKHLITATGQRVTLRCSPRSGDLSVYWYQQSLDQGLQFLIQYYNGEERAKGNILERFSAQQFPDLHSELNLSSLELGDSALYFCASSVGARENTEAFFGQGTRLTVV.

The rearrangement joins TRBV4-1 to TRBJ2-7, with 8 bases fitting TRBD1. This CDR3 is built from 16 residues. The germline V gene encodes CDR1 MGHRA and CDR2 YSYEKL. V was pared by 4 bases and J by 2 bases, with 10 bases of the junction left unmatched. This chain's CDR3 is CASSLVERTGTYEQYF. CDR3 coding DNA: TGCGCCAGCAGCCTCGTCGAGCGGACAGGGACCTACGAGCAGTACTTC.

The chain couples TRBV18 to TRBJ2-7; 9 bases align to TRBD1. Germline-derived CDR1 and CDR2 are KGHSH and LQKENI. The CDR3 covers 17 residues. The V segment lost 6 bases and the J segment 3 bases; nucleotides outside the gene matches: 15. CDR3 coding DNA: TGTGCCAGCTCCCAAGACCGGGGACAGGGACCCATCTACGAGCAGTACTTC. It specifies CASSQDRGQGPIYEQYF.

CDR3 loop: CASRQGGSSYEQYF. The DNA for the CDR3 is TGTGCCAGCCGCCAAGGGGGCAGCTCCTACGAGCAGTACTTC. The chain combines TRBV6-5 with TRBJ2-7; 7 bases are a match to TRBD1. The CDR3 totals 14 residues. The germline gives CDR1 MNHEY, CDR2 SVGAGI. Unmatched junction bases numbered 7, after V lost 8 bases and J lost 0 bases.

This clone was seen only a few times. The gene calls are TRBV5-4 and TRBJ2-7; 9 bases are a match to TRBD2. Germline V gene lookup returns CDR1 SGHNT and CDR2 YYREEE (reference sequence). The CDR3 spans 15 residues. V was clipped by 0 bases and J by 5 bases; unmatched bases: 6. The DNA of the CDR3 is TGTGCCAGCAGCTTGGTAGGTAGCGGGAGCCACGAGCAGTACTTC. Translation gives CASSLVGSGSHEQYF.

V is TRBV19 and J is TRBJ2-7; D remains ambiguous. The CDR3 runs 13 residues. CDR1 is LNHDA, CDR2 SQIVND, per germline (reference sequence). Deletions cut 3 bases from V and 3 bases from J, with 9 bases between. CDR3 loop: CASSIRLLYEQYF. The DNA of the CDR3 is TGTGCCAGTAGTATTCGACTCCTCTACGAGCAGTACTTC.

With respect to this clone: The sample holds other DNA sequences that translate to the same CDR3. The genes are TRBV5-1 and TRBJ2-1; 8 nucleotides line up with TRBD2. Per the germline V gene, CDR1 is SGHRS and CDR2 is YFSETQ. Germline trimming cut 4 bases from V and 4 bases from J; bases unmatched to any gene: 4. The CDR3 runs 14 residues. The CDR3 coding sequence is TGCGCCAGCAGCCTTACTAGCGGATACAATGAGCAGTTCTTC. Amino acids: CASSLTSGYNEQFF.

The genes are TRBV28 and TRBJ2-7, with 7 bases that match TRBD1. The germline V gene encodes CDR1 MDHEN and CDR2 SYDVKM. V lost 6 bases, J lost 0 bases, and 5 bases stayed unmatched. CDR3 length: 14 residues. The CDR3 coding sequence is TGTGCCAGCAGCCCCAGGGGGATCTCCTACGAGCAGTACTTC. Translated: CASSPRGISYEQYF.

The chain employs TRBV5-1 and TRBJ2-5; 12 bases match TRBD2. The V gene's germline CDR1 is SGHRS and CDR2 YFSETQ. This CDR3 spans 16 amino acids. After removal of 0 bases from V and 4 bases from J, the junction contained 4 bases not matched to a gene. CDR3 nucleotides: TGCGCCAGCAGCTTGGGGACTAGCGGGATTGTAGAGACCCAGTACTTC. Translation: CASSLGTSGIVETQYF. Using reference TRBV5-1 and TRBJ2-5 for the parts outside the CDR3, the full variable domain is KAGVTQTPRYLIKTRGQQVTLSCSPISGHRSVSWYQQTPGQGLQFLFEYFSETQRNKGNFPGRFSGRQFSNSRSEMNVSTLELGDSALYLCASSLGTSGIVETQYFGPGTRLLVL.

The chain employs TRBV9 and TRBJ1-2; no clear D. Germline CDR1 SGDLS, CDR2 YYNGEE. Trimming removed 0 bases at V and 8 bases at J, with 8 bases between. The CDR3 has 12 amino acids. As DNA, the CDR3 is TGTGCCAGCAGCGTAGCAGGAGGGGGCTACACCTTC. It encodes CASSVAGGGYTF.

The chain has TRBV5-1 and TRBJ2-5; D call uncertain. This CDR3 has 11 amino acids. Trimming removed 0 bases from V and 5 bases from J, with 2 bases in between. Per the germline V gene, CDR1 is SGHRS and CDR2 is YFSETQ. CDR3 nucleotides: TGCGCCAGCAGCTTGGCGGAGACCCAGTACTTC. Its translation is CASSLAETQYF. Complete variable domain (other parts from reference TRBV5-1 and TRBJ2-5): KAGVTQTPRYLIKTRGQQVTLSCSPISGHRSVSWYQQTPGQGLQFLFEYFSETQRNKGNFPGRFSGRQFSNSRSEMNVSTLELGDSALYLCASSLAETQYFGPGTRLLVL.

V is TRBV28 and J is TRBJ1-5, with 7 bases lining up with TRBD1. Per germline, CDR1 MDHEN and CDR2 SYDVKM. The CDR3 contains 16 residues. J gave up 4 bases and V 5 bases, and 11 bases lay outside the gene matches. CDR3 nucleotides: TGTGCCAGCAGTCCCCCCGTCCCGGGACAGAATCAGCCCCAGCATTTT. It yields the protein CASSPPVPGQNQPQHF.

The chain is built from TRBV7-3 and TRBJ2-1; TRBD2 might be the D (5 bases). This CDR3 spans 18 amino acids. The V end was cut by 1 base, the J end by 2 bases, with 18 bases between. CDR1 and CDR2 (germline): SGHTA, FQGTGA. CDR3 amino acids: CASSLSAPVAWPYNEQFF. The DNA for the CDR3 is TGTGCCAGCAGCTTAAGTGCCCCGGTAGCGTGGCCCTACAATGAGCAGTTCTTC.

The chain couples TRBV6-2 or TRBV6-3 to TRBJ1-2; weak D call: TRBD1 (6 bases). The V gene's germline CDR1 is MNHEY and CDR2 SVGEGT. CDR3 length: 15 residues. Trimming removed 2 bases from V and 0 bases from J, with 10 bases in between. CDR3 sequence (DNA): TGTGCCAGCAGTTACCTCCGGGACACTAACTATGGCTACACCTTC. It codes for CASSYLRDTNYGYTF.

The chain carries TRBV4-2 and TRBJ1-5; maybe TRBD1 (6 bases). Trimming took 5 bases from V and 7 from J, leaving 18 bases between them. The V gene's germline CDR1 is LGHNA and CDR2 YNFKEQ. This CDR3 is built from 15 residues. CDR3 coding DNA: TGTGCCAGCAGCGTAGAGAACAGGGCAGGCCAGCCCCAGCATTTT. This translates into CASSVENRAGQPQHF.